This T cell receptor beta chain was found in a study of sequential checkpoint blockade in melanoma. The overall study: Arm A got nivolumab then ipilimumab; arm B the reverse, 1:1. Maintenance nivolumab came after either treatment sequence.

V was clipped by 4 bases and J by 5 bases, with 11 bases between them. CDR1 SGHDN and CDR2 FVKESK come from the germline V gene. The CDR3 is made up of 13 amino acids. This table comes from immunoSEQ multiplex PCR, and its TCRdb copy is limited to in-frame clones, with some not included. This table holds roughly 20,000 clones, just over 70% found once. Treatment indicated: randomized to nivolumab then ipilimumab (arm A) or the reverse (arm B). No patient had prior DNA-damaging chemotherapy. From thawed PBMCs, live CD3+CD8+ cells negative for CD19 and CD56 were sorted. V gene TRBV14 combines with J gene TRBJ1-1; D unresolved. This TCR came from a human donor with melanoma. Sequencing was performed on CD8+ T cells sorted from blood (inferred from file names), taken from a patient given nivolumab and ipilimumab in sequence. The CDR3 DNA reads as TGTGCCAGCAGCCCAAGAGGAGGGACTGAAGCTTTCTTT. It yields the protein CASSPRGGTEAFF.